The T cell receptor (beta chain) described here comes from a study of T cell changes during pregnancy in multiple sclerosis. TCRdb keeps only in-frame clones here, not all; method: immunoSEQ multiplex PCR. The repertoire holds around 52,000 clones, about 90% seen once, with nearly 0.2% in the top ten. CDR3 length: 14 amino acids. Germline CDR1 is SGHRS and CDR2 is YFSETQ. The V and J ends lost 0 bases and 3 bases respectively, with 9 bases between them. The source is a female donor with multiple sclerosis, enrolled in a pregnancy study. Here the sequenced sample was CD4+ T cells from peripheral blood mononuclear cells, taken in the second trimester of pregnancy. V is TRBV5-1 and J is TRBJ2-5, with D perhaps TRBD2 (5 bases). The CDR3 reads CASSLALAEETQYF. Written as DNA, the CDR3 is TGCGCCAGCAGCTTGGCCCTAGCCGAAGAGACCCAGTACTTC.